This TCR beta chain emerged from a study of T cells in Graves' hyperthyroidism and ophthalmopathy. When ophthalmopathy did not progress within 18 months, Graves' hyperthyroidism was considered stable. Disease duration under 2 months; hyperthyroidism patients were aged 18 to 65. Fresh peripheral blood, about 10 ml of it, supplied the PBMCs. Study results and caveats: Separating ophthalmopathy from stable hyperthyroidism was achieved by a 13 V-J model.

In its sample, this clonotype was seen once. The antigen is undetermined. Germline V lookup: CDR1 MNHEY, CDR2 SMNVEV (reference sequence). The CDR3 runs to 15 residues. V was cut by 5 bases and J by 1 base, with 14 bases left in between. The source material, RNA transcripts, was used to amplify TCR beta CDR3 regions. RT-PCR in the first round (using the HTBI primer set) targeted the TCR CDR3. TCRdb analysed the multiplex PCR reads with MiXCR anew, one entry per CDR3 protein. Of hundreds of thousands of distinct CDR3 sequences in the sample, about 15% were seen once. The sequenced sample was blood. The TCR was taken from a woman between 18 and 29 years old with Graves' hyperthyroidism. The chain is built from TRBV27 and TRBJ1-2, with D perhaps matching TRBD1 (6 bases). CDR3 residues: CASSERDTLNYGYTF. CDR3 nucleotides: TGTGCCAGCAGTGAGCGGGACACTCTTAACTATGGCTACACCTTC.